The 19 T cell receptor beta chains presented below share a single source sample, sequenced in a study of beta chain features in type 1 diabetes. General study findings and limits: There was a moderate but significant shortening of TCRB CDR3s in all four CD4+ subsets of Type 1 diabetes patients.

These receptors' targets are unknown. Of the isolated RNA, all was reverse transcribed, and so the sequenced material was expressed TCRB transcripts. Data came from immunoSEQ multiplex PCR; TCRdb stores just in-frame clones and leaves some out. The repertoire consists of approximately 730,000 clones, with around an eighth occurring once and the leading ten covering around 0.022%. Sequencing used naive CD4+ T cells from blood. These receptors were collected from a man between 18 and 29 years old with type 1 diabetes.

The V call is TRBV2, the J call TRBJ1-2; possible D gene TRBD1, 5 bases. Looked up from germline, CDR1 is SNHLY and CDR2 is FYNNEI. This CDR3 spans 14 amino acids. Trimming removed 6 bases at V and 5 bases at J, with 16 bases between. The CDR3 protein is CASSPGAGPYGYTF. The DNA of the CDR3 is TGTGCCAGCAGCCCCGGGGCAGGGCCGTATGGCTACACCTTC. Full variable domain (remainder filled in from reference TRBV2 and TRBJ1-2): EPEVTQTPSHQVTQMGQEVILRCVPISNHLYFYWYRQILGQKVEFLVSFYNNEISEKSEIFDDQFSVERPDGSNFTLKIRSTKLEDSAMYFCASSPGAGPYGYTFGSGTRLTVV.

V is TRBV29-1 and J is TRBJ2-1, with D possibly called TRBD1 or TRBD2 (5 bases each). CDR1 is SQVTM and CDR2 is ANQGSEA in the germline V gene. The length of the CDR3 is 14 residues. V lost 5 bases to trimming and J lost 6 bases, with 17 bases between them. The CDR3 sequence: CSVPGRLVRNEQFF. CDR3 DNA sequence: TGCAGCGTTCCGGGACGCCTGGTTCGCAATGAGCAGTTCTTC.

This clone was detected a few times. The identical CDR3 is also encoded by other nucleotide sequences in the sample. The chain joins TRBV28 to TRBJ2-5, with a possible D match to TRBD2 (6 bases). Germline V gene data show CDR1 as MDHEN and CDR2 as SYDVKM. Trimming took 2 bases from V and 5 from J, leaving 9 bases between them. The CDR3 has 13 residues. Written as DNA, the CDR3 is TGTGCCAGCAGTTTAGGCCGGGAGGAGACCCAGTACTTC. Amino acid sequence: CASSLGREETQYF.

This rearrangement joins TRBV5-1 to TRBJ2-7, with D possibly TRBD2 on 6 matching bases. The CDR3 spans 14 residues. CDR1 and CDR2 from the germline V gene are SGHRS and YFSETQ. V gave up 4 bases and J gave up 6 bases, with 17 bases separating them. The CDR3 reads CASSPGTLTGEQYF. The CDR3 coding sequence is TGCGCCAGCAGCCCCGGGACTCTCACCGGCGAGCAGTACTTC.

The genes are TRBV10-3 and TRBJ2-3; unclear D gene. This CDR3 has 14 amino acids. Trimming removed 4 bases from V and 0 bases from J, with 8 bases in between. Looked up from germline, CDR1 is ENHRY and CDR2 is SYGVKD. The CDR3 loop reads CAISGLPSTDTQYF. DNA for the CDR3: TGTGCCATCAGTGGGCTACCGAGCACAGATACGCAGTATTTT.

This clone has a handful of counts. The sample holds other DNA sequences that translate to the same CDR3. This chain's CDR3 is CASSWRDTQYF. The DNA for the CDR3 is TGTGCCAGCAGTTGGCGAGATACGCAGTATTTT. The chain employs TRBV5-6 and TRBJ2-3; D remains ambiguous. Trimming stripped 5 bases from V and 5 bases from J, with 6 bases between. The CDR3 runs 11 residues. The V gene's germline CDR1 is SGHDT and CDR2 YYEEEE.

The chain is built from TRBV30 and TRBJ1-1, with no clear D. Trimming removed 8 bases at V and 1 base at J, with 14 bases between. Germline V gene sequence: CDR1 GTSNPN, CDR2 SVGIG (reference sequence). The CDR3 sequence is 13 residues long. Here the CDR3 reads CARKQQRNTEAFF. The DNA of the CDR3 is TGTGCCCGGAAGCAACAGCGGAACACTGAAGCTTTCTTT.

This clone was picked up one time. The V gene is TRBV18, the J gene TRBJ1-5, with TRBD1 as a possible D gene (5 bases). The CDR3 loop spans 16 amino acids. Germline V gene data show CDR1 as KGHSH and CDR2 as LQKENI. V dropped 3 bases and J dropped 4 bases, with 16 bases sitting between them. The CDR3 loop is CASSPVQATLNQPQHF. The DNA of the CDR3 is TGTGCCAGCTCACCCGTACAGGCGACCCTGAATCAGCCCCAGCATTTT.

This clone was recorded a few times. The V gene is TRBV4-1, the J gene TRBJ1-1; D gene unclear. V was trimmed by 1 base and J by 1 base, leaving 10 bases between them. The CDR3 loop spans 15 amino acids. Germline CDR1 reads MGHRA; CDR2 reads YSYEKL. CDR3 nucleotides: TGCGCCAGCAGCCAAGTGTTTAGAGAGAACACTGAAGCTTTCTTT. It codes for CASSQVFRENTEAFF.

This clone showed up just a few times. The genes are TRBV19 and TRBJ1-5; D call uncertain. Germline values: CDR1 LNHDA, CDR2 SQIVND (reference sequence). This CDR3 comprises 11 residues. The V and J ends lost 8 bases and 7 bases respectively, with 9 bases between them. The CDR3 spells CASGELQPQHF. The CDR3 bases are TGTGCCAGTGGAGAGTTGCAGCCCCAGCATTTT.

In its sample, this clone was seen a few times. The chain carries TRBV14 and TRBJ2-3; D may be TRBD2 (6 bases). CDR3 length: 14 amino acids. The V gene lost 5 bases and the J gene lost 4 bases, with 13 bases spanning the gap. Germline loops: CDR1 SGHDN, CDR2 FVKESK. The DNA for the CDR3 is TGTGCCAGCAGCTTAGCCGCGGGGCCAGATACGCAGTATTTT. Protein sequence: CASSLAAGPDTQYF.

This clone has just a few counts. The chain links TRBV23-1 to TRBJ1-6, with D possibly being TRBD1 (6 bases). TRBV23-1 is known as an ORF, though its function is uncertain. Trimming shortened V by 6 bases and J by 8 bases, and 20 bases separated the two germline ends. This CDR3 region has 16 residues. The CDR3 DNA is TGCGCCAGCAGGCACGAATTACTCAAGGGGGATTCACCCCTCCACTTT. Translation: CASRHELLKGDSPLHF.

The chain is built from TRBV13 and TRBJ1-2; D not certain. V was cut by 1 base and J by 8 bases, with 17 bases left in between. The CDR3 contains 15 residues. Per germline, CDR1 PRHDT and CDR2 FYEKMQ (reference sequence). The CDR3 DNA reads as TGTGCCAGCAGCTTAGCGCGCCCCCAAACGGGCGGCTACACCTTC. It translates to CASSLARPQTGGYTF.

This clone was detected a few times. The rearrangement uses TRBV10-3 and TRBJ2-5; weak D call: TRBD1 (6 bases). CDR3 size: 15 residues. V lost 6 bases and J lost 3, with 17 bases in between. Germline V lookup: CDR1 ENHRY, CDR2 SYGVKD. The CDR3 DNA reads TGTGCCATCAGAGGACAGCCATACTCCGAAGAGACCCAGTACTTC. This encodes CAIRGQPYSEETQYF.

This clone was detected only a few times. The chain combines TRBV5-6 with TRBJ1-1; D is unclear. The CDR3 is 15 amino acids. The germline CDR1 and CDR2 sequences are SGHDT and YYEEEE. Trimming shortened V by 9 bases and J by 0 bases, and 18 bases separated the two germline ends. The CDR3 region has the DNA TGTGCCACCACGACCACCCACGGTCTGAACACTGAAGCTTTCTTT. Amino acid sequence: CATTTTHGLNTEAFF. Full variable domain (missing parts from reference TRBV5-6 and TRBJ1-1): DAGVTQSPTHLIKTRGQQVTLRCSPKSGHDTVSWYQQALGQGPQFIFQYYEEEERQRGNFPDRFSGHQFPNYSSELNVNALLLGDSALYLCATTTTHGLNTEAFFGQGTRLTVV.

This chain connects TRBV5-4 to TRBJ1-5, with TRBD1 matching 11 bases. The J segment lost 4 bases and the V segment lost 4 bases, leaving 7 bases of the junction unmatched. Germline CDR1 SGHNT, CDR2 YYREEE (reference sequence). The CDR3 consists of 16 residues. The CDR3 sequence: CASSLGGTGGNQPQHF. Here the CDR3 DNA reads TGTGCCAGCAGCCTGGGAGGGACAGGGGGAAATCAGCCCCAGCATTTT.

This clone has a handful of counts. The chain joins TRBV30 to TRBJ2-6; no firm D call. Trimming cost V 1 base and J 2 bases, with 6 bases left between them. There are 14 residues in the CDR3. Germline lookup yields CDR1 GTSNPN and CDR2 SVGIG (reference sequence). The CDR3 DNA sequence: TGTGCCTGGAGTGGCAGACCTGGGGCCAACGTCCTGACTTTC. This gives the protein CAWSGRPGANVLTF.

The J gene is TRBJ2-7, the V gene TRBV30; D may be TRBD1 (6 bases). From germline, CDR1 is GTSNPN and CDR2 SVGIG (reference sequence). The V end was cut by 5 bases, the J end by 5 bases, with 10 bases between. This CDR3 is 11 amino acids long. This chain's CDR3 is CAWFTGNEQYF. As DNA, the CDR3 is TGTGCCTGGTTTACAGGGAACGAGCAGTACTTC.

This clone was detected a few times. The V call is TRBV30, the J call TRBJ1-2; tentative D call: TRBD1 (6 bases). Looked up from germline, CDR1 is GTSNPN and CDR2 is SVGIG (reference sequence). V shed 2 bases and J shed 8 bases, with 18 bases lying between them. The CDR3 runs 14 residues. The CDR3 reads CAWSSGGSMGGYTF. DNA of the CDR3: TGTGCCTGGAGTTCGGGGGGCAGCATGGGCGGCTACACCTTC.